What follows describes a single T cell receptor (beta chain). It lacks a known antigen. It has no much larger one-base neighbor in the sample; base qualities were not kept. V loses 5 bases, J loses 1 base, and the germline ends lie 22 bases apart. Sequences MNHNS (CDR1) and SASEGT (CDR2) are obtained from the germline V gene. From cysteine to phenylalanine, the CDR3 is 18 amino acids long. The entry retains the CDR3 DNA only, 54 bases that are in frame from base 1. Donors were 30 to 45 systemically healthy Caucasian individuals from Russia aged roughly 6 to 90 years. Each donor gave roughly 11 milliliters of peripheral blood, drawn into EDTA-treated Vacutainer tubes. Ficoll-Paque density-gradient centrifugation was used to isolate PBMCs, with at least 6 million per sample. Total RNA was extracted from PBMCs with Trizol reagent, with at least 5.5 micrograms obtained per sample. The percentages of naive CD45RAhigh/CD27high T cells were determined by flow cytometry on a PBMC aliquot from every donor.

This sample is drawn from a study of blood T cells in healthy people across ages (dated by TCRdb to about 2015). With regard to the full study: In model experiments, roughly one uniquely barcoded TCR beta cDNA molecule per two T cells was captured by template switching. Age-related changes in TCR beta repertoire diversity were measured in the study by deep sequencing normalized with unique cDNA molecular identifiers. The donors were split into four age groups: young (average around 15 years), middle-aged (around 40), aged (over 55) and long-lived (roughly 80). To avoid experimental bias, donors of different ages were distributed randomly across sequencing lanes. For two donors (one aged 18 to 30 and one aged 80 or older), the study analyzed two additional independent replicas of 1 million unique cDNA reads from the same blood draw. Beyond this particular receptor, the publication reports: Conclusive comparison of naive and antigen-experienced compartments was prevented by the profiling of bulk unsorted PBMCs. Compared with the aged group, more naive CD4+ T cells, fewer expanded clones and increased TCR diversity were shown by the long-lived group, suggesting age selection. The percentage of naive T cells measured by flow cytometry correlated strongly with observed TCR beta diversity. As age increased, observed TCR beta diversity per million T cells dropped in a roughly linear way, and a significant reduction was already evident by age about 36. Estimates of total diversity based on one million sequenced T cells were considered lower bounds and underestimates. Because donor CMV infection status was unknown, age-related changes in expanded clonotypes were potentially confounded.

Library preparation was by 5' RACE. The listed sequencing device is Illumina HiSeq 2500. A second PCR of about 7 to 12 cycles was performed with a sample-barcoded 5' primer and a J-beta primer mix. A unique molecular identifier was introduced onto each TCR beta cDNA molecule by a template-switch 5' adaptor carrying 12 random nucleotides. Each sample yielded at least 3 million CDR3-containing paired-end reads. First-strand cDNA was synthesized from all RNA with the Mint cDNA synthesis kit, primed by a TRBC-specific oligonucleotide. All cDNA was treated with uracil-DNA glycosylase and then went through a first 18-cycle PCR with the universal primers M1SS and BC2_uni_R. The authors processed their data as follows. Normalization of each sample was performed by random selection of 1 million high-quality reads, each carrying a distinct molecular identifier. Reads sharing molecular identifiers were discarded rather than binned into consensus sequences. CDR3 identification, clonotype clustering and error correction used MiTCR with a Q25 quality threshold and the strictest error-elimination algorithm. A nonparametric unseen species model using Euler transformation provided a lower-bound estimate of total TCR beta diversity. TCRdb handled the public reads itself, with Q25 trimming in fastp and clone calling in MiXCR, and kept productive beta chains. When rows share a CDR3 protein, they turn into one entry using the most common DNA and genes. The V and J calls and clone size come from TCRdb's table, not from the authors' own analysis. Recorded for this sample are roughly 930,000 distinct CDR3 sequences; about 44% of them occurred a single time. The top ten clones comprise 13% of the sample.

The receptor's source is a man aged 30 to 45 in good health. Sequenced sample: blood. The sequence is built from TRBV6-1 and TRBJ2-3; the D gene is possibly TRBD1 or TRBD2, each agreeing over 6 bases. The CDR3 protein: CASSRGTGRGRGTDTQYF. The sequenced DNA is TGTGCCAGCAGTCGCGGGACTGGCCGGGGGCGTGGCACAGATACGCAGTATTTT.